Only one count was recorded for the clone carrying this TCR beta chain. CDR3 length equals 14 residues. CDR1 and CDR2 from the germline V gene are MNHEY and SVGAGI. V lost 5 bases and J lost 6; bases outside the gene matches: 6. The data were obtained in a study of T cell changes during pregnancy in multiple sclerosis. This table comes from immunoSEQ multiplex PCR, and its TCRdb copy is limited to in-frame clones, with some not included. The sample includes approximately 96,000 clones, 92% of them seen just once. The source was peripheral blood, collected after pregnancy. The V call is TRBV6-5, the J call TRBJ2-1; 8 bases are shared with TRBD2. This clonotype originated in a female donor in good health, enrolled as a control in a pregnancy study. In DNA, the CDR3 is TGTGCCAGCAGTGCCGGGACTAGACCCAATGAGCAGTTCTTC. It translates to CASSAGTRPNEQFF.